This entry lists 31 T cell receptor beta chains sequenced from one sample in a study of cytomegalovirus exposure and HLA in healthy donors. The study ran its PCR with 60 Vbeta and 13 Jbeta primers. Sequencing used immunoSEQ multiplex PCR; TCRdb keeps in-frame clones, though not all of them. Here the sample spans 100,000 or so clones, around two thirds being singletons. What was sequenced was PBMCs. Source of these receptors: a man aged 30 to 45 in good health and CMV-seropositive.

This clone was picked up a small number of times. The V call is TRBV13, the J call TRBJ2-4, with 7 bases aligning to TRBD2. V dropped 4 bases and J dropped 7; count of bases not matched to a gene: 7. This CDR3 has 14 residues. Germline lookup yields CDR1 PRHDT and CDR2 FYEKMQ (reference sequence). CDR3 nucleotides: TGTGCCAGCAGCTCGGCCCTCGGGAGGAACATTCAGTACTTC. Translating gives CASSSALGRNIQYF.

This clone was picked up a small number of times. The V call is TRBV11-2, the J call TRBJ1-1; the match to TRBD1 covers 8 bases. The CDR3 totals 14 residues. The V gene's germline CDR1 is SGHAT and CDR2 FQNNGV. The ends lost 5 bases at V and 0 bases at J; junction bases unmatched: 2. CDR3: CASSPDRVNTEAFF. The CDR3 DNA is TGTGCCAGCAGCCCGGACAGGGTGAACACTGAAGCTTTCTTT.

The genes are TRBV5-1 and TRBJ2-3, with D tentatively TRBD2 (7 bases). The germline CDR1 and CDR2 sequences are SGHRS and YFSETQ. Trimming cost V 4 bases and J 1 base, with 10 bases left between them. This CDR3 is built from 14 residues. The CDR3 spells CASSEGGGTDTQYF. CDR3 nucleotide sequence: TGCGCCAGCAGCGAGGGGGGGGGCACAGATACGCAGTATTTT.

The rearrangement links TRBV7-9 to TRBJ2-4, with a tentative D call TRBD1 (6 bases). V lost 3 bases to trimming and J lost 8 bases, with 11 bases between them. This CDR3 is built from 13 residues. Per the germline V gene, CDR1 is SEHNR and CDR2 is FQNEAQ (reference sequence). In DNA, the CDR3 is TGTGCCAGCAGCTTTGGACAGAGCTACATTCAGTACTTC. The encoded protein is CASSFGQSYIQYF.

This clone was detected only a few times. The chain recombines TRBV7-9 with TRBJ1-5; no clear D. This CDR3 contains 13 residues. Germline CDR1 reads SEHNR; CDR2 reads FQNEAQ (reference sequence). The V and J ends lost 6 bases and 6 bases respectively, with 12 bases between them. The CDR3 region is CASRGRPGQPQHF. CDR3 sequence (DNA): TGTGCCAGCAGGGGGAGGCCAGGTCAGCCCCAGCATTTT.

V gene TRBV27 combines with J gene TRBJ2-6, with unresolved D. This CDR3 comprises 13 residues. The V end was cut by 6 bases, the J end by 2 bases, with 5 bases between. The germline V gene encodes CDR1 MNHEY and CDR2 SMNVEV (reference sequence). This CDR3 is CASRQTGANVLTF. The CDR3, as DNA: TGTGCCAGCAGACAAACTGGGGCCAACGTCCTGACTTTC.

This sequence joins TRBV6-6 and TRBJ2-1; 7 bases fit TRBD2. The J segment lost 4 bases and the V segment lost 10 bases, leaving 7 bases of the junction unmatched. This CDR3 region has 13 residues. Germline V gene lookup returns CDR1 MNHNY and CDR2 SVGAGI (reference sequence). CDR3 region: CATKAGTYNEQFF. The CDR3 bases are TGTGCCACCAAAGCGGGGACGTACAATGAGCAGTTCTTC.

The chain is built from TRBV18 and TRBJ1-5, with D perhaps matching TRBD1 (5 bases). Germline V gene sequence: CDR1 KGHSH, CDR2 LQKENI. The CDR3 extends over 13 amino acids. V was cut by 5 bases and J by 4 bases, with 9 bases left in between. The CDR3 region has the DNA TGTGCCAGCTCAACCGGGGGGAATCAGCCCCAGCATTTT. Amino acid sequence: CASSTGGNQPQHF.

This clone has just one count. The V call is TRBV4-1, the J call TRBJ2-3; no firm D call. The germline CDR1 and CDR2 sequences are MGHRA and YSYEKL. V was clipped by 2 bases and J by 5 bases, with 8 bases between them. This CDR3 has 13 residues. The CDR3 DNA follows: TGCGCCAGCAGCCAACGATTAGAAGATACGCAGTATTTT. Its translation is CASSQRLEDTQYF.

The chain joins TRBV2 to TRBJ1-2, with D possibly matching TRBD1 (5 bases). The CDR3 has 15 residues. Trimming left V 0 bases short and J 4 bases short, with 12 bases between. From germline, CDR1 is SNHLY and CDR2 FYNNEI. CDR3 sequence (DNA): TGTGCCAGCAGTGAAGCAGACAGTTTAATCTATGGCTACACCTTC. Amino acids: CASSEADSLIYGYTF.

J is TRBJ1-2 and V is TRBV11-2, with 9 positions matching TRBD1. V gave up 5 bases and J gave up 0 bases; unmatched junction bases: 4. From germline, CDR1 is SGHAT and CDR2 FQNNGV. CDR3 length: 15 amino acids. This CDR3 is CASSLWTGANYGYTF. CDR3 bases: TGTGCCAGCAGCCTCTGGACAGGGGCTAACTATGGCTACACCTTC.

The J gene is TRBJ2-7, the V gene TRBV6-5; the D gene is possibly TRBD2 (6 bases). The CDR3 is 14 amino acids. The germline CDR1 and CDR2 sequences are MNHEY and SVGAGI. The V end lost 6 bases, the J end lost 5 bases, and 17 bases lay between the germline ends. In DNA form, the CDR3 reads TGTGCCAGCAGCTTCGTCCCCGGCGGGGACGAGCAGTACTTC. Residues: CASSFVPGGDEQYF.

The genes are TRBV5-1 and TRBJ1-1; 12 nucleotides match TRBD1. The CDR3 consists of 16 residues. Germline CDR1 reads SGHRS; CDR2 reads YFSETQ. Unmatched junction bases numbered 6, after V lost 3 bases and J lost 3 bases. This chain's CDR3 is CASSSGTGGWYTEAFF. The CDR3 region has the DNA TGCGCCAGCAGCTCCGGGACAGGGGGCTGGTACACTGAAGCTTTCTTT.

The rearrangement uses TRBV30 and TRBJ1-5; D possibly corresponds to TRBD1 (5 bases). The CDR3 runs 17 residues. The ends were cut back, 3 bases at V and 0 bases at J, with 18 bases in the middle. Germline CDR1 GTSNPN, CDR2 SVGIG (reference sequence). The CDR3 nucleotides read TGTGCCTGGAGGGGAAAGGGACTGAAAAATAGCAATCAGCCCCAGCATTTT. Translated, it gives CAWRGKGLKNSNQPQHF.

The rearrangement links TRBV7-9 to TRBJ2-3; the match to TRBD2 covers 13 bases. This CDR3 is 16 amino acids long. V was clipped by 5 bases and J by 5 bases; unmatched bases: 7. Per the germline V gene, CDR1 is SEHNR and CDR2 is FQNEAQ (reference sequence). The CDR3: CASSLGTSGEEDTQYF. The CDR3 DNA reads TGTGCCAGCAGCCTAGGGACTAGCGGGGAGGAAGATACGCAGTATTTT. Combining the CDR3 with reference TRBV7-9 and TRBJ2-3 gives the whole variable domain DTGVSQNPRHKITKRGQNVTFRCDPISEHNRLYWYRQTLGQGPEFLTYFQNEAQLEKSRLLSDRFSAERPKGSFSTLEIQRTEQGDSAMYLCASSLGTSGEEDTQYFGPGTRLTVL.

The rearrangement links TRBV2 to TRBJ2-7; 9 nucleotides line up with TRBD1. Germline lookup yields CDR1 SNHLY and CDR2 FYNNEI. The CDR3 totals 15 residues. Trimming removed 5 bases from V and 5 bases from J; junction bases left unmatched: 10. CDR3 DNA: TGTGCCAGCAGTCCCGGGACAGGGATTTTGGACGAGCAGTACTTC. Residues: CASSPGTGILDEQYF.

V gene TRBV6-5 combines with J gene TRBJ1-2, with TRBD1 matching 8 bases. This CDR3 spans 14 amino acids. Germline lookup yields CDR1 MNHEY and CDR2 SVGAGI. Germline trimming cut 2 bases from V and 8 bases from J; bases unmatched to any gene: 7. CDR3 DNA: TGTGCCAGCAGTTACGGGCAGGGGGCTCACGGCTACACCTTC. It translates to CASSYGQGAHGYTF.

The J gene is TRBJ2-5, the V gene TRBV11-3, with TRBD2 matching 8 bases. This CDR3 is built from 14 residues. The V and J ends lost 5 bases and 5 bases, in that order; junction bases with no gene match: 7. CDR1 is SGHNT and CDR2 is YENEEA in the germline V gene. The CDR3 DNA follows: TGTGCCAGCAGCCGCGGACTAGCCTCCGAGACCCAGTACTTC. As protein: CASSRGLASETQYF.

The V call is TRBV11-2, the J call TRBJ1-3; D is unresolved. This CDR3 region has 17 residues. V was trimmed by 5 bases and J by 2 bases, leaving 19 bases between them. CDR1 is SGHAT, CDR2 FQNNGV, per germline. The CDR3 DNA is TGTGCCAGCAGCCCTTCGAGGCGGACCGGGGCTGGAAACACCATATATTTT. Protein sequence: CASSPSRRTGAGNTIYF.

The CDR3 sequence: CASSLYLGGSYNEQFF. CDR3 nucleotides: TGTGCCAGCAGTTTATATTTGGGGGGCTCCTACAATGAGCAGTTCTTC. The V gene is TRBV28, the J gene TRBJ2-1; TRBD2 might be the D (6 bases). V lost 1 base, J lost 0 bases, and 10 bases lay in between. Germline V gives CDR1 MDHEN, CDR2 SYDVKM. The CDR3 is 16 residues long.

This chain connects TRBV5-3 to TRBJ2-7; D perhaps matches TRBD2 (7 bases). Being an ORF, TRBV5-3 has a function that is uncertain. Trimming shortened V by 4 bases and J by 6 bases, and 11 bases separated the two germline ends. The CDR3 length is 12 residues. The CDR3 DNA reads TGTGCCAGAAGCCGAGGGGGGGGCGAGCAGTACTTC. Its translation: CARSRGGGEQYF.

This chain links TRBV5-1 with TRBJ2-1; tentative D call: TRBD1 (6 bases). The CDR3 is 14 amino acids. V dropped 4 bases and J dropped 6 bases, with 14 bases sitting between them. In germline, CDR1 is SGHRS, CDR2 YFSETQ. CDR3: CASSMTGYLNEQFF. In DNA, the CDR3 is TGCGCCAGCAGCATGACAGGCTACCTCAATGAGCAGTTCTTC.

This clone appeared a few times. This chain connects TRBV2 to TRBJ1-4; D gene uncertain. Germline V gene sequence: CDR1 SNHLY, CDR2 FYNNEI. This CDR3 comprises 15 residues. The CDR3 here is CSSRRRHTRDEKLFF. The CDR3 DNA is TGTTCAAGCAGAAGACGGCATACGAGGGATGAAAAACTGTTTTTT.

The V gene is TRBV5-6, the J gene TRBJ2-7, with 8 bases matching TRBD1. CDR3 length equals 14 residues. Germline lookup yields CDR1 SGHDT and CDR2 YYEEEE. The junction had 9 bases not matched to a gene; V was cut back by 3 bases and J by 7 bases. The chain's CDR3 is CASSSYRQGREQYF. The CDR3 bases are TGTGCCAGCAGCTCCTATAGACAGGGGAGGGAGCAGTACTTC.

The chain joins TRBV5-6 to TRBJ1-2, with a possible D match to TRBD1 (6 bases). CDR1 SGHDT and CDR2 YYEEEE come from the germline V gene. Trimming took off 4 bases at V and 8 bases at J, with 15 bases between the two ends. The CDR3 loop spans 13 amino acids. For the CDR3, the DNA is TGTGCCAGCAGCCCGGGGGGGCTAAGGGGCTACACCTTC. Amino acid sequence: CASSPGGLRGYTF.

CDR3 protein: CASSRTGDTGNTIYF. CDR3 DNA: TGTGCCAGCAGCCGGACAGGGGACACTGGAAACACCATATATTTT. This chain links TRBV11-3 with TRBJ1-3, with TRBD1 matching 9 bases. Germline V CDR1 and CDR2: SGHNT, YENEEA. The trim removed 5 bases at V and 2 bases at J, leaving 4 bases unmatched. The CDR3 is made up of 15 amino acids.

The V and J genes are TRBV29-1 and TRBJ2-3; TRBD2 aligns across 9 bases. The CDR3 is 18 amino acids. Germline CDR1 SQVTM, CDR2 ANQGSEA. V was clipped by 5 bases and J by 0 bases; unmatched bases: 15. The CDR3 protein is CSVRPVAGGGASTDTQYF. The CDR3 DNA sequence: TGCAGCGTTCGCCCCGTTGCGGGCGGGGGGGCTAGCACAGATACGCAGTATTTT.

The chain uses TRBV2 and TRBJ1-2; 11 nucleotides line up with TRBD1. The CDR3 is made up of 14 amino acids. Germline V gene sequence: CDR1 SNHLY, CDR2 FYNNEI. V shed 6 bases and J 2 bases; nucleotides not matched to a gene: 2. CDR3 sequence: CASRGTGGNYGYTF. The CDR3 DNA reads TGTGCCAGCAGGGGGACAGGGGGGAACTATGGCTACACCTTC. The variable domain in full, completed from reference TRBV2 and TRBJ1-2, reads EPEVTQTPSHQVTQMGQEVILRCVPISNHLYFYWYRQILGQKVEFLVSFYNNEISEKSEIFDDQFSVERPDGSNFTLKIRSTKLEDSAMYFCASRGTGGNYGYTFGSGTRLTVV.

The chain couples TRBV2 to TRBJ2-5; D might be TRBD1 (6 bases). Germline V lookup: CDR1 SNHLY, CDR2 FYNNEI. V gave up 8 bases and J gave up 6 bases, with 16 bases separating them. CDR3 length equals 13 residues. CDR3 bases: TGTGCCAGCCATATACAGGGTATTCAGACCCAGTACTTC. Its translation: CASHIQGIQTQYF.

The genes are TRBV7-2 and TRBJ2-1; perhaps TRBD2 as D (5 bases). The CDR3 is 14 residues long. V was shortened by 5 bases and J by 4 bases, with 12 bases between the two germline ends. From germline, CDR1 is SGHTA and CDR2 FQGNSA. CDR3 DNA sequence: TGTGCCAGCAGCCCCAGTCGGGAATACAATGAGCAGTTCTTC. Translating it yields CASSPSREYNEQFF.

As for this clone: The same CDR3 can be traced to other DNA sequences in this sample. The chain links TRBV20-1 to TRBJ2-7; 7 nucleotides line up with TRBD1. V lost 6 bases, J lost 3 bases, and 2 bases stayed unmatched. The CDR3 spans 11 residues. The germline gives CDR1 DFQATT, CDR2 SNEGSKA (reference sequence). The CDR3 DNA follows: TGCAGTGCGAGGGACAGCTACGAGCAGTACTTC. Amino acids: CSARDSYEQYF.